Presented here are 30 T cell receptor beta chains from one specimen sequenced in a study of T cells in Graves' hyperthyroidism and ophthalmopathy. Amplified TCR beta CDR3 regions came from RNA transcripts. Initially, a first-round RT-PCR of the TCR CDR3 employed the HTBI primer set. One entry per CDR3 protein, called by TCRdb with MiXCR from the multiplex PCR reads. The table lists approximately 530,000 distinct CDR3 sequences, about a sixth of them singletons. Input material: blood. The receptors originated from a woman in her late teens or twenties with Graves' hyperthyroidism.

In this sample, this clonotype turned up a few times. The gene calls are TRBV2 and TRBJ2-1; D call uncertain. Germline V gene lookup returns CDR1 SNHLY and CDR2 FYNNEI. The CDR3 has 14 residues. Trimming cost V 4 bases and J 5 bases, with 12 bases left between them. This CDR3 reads CASSVYRTDNEQFF. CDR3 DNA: TGTGCCAGCAGTGTCTATAGGACCGACAATGAGCAGTTCTTC. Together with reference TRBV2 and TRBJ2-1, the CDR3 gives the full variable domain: EPEVTQTPSHQVTQMGQEVILRCVPISNHLYFYWYRQILGQKVEFLVSFYNNEISEKSEIFDDQFSVERPDGSNFTLKIRSTKLEDSAMYFCASSVYRTDNEQFFGPGTRLTVL.

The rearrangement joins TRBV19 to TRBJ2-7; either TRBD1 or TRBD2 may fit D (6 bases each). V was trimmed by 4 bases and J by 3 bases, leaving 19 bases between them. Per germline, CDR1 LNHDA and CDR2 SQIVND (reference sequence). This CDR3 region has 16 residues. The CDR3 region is CASSKGGTPTYYEQYF. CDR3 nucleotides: TGTGCCAGTAGTAAAGGCGGGACACCGACGTACTACGAGCAGTACTTC.

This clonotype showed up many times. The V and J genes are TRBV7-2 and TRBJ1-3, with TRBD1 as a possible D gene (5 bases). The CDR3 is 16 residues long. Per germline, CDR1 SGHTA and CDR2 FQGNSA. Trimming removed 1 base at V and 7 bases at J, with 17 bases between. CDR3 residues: CASSLVQGSLVNTIYF. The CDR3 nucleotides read TGTGCCAGCAGCTTAGTTCAGGGTTCCTTGGTGAACACCATATATTTT.

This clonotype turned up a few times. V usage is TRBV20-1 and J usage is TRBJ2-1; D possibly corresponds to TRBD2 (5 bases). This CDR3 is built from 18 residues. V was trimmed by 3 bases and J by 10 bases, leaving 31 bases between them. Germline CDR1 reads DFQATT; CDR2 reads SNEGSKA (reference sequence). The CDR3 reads CSASTLTFSSSRKAEQFF. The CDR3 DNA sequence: TGCAGTGCTAGTACCCTTACCTTTAGTTCTAGCCGCAAGGCGGAGCAGTTCTTC.

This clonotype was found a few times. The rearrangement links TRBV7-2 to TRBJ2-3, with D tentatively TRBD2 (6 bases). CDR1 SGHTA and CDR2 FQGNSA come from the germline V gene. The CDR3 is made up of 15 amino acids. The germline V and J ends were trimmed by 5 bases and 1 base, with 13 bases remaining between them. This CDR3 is CASSTLSGRTDTQYF. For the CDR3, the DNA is TGTGCCAGCAGCACCCTAAGCGGGCGCACAGATACGCAGTATTTT.

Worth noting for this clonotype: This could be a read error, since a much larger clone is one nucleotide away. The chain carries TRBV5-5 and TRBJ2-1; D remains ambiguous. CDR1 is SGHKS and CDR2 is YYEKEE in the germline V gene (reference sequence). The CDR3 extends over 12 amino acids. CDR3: CVSSFPFNEQFF. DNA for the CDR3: TGTGTCAGCAGCTTCCCGTTCAATGAGCAGTTCTTC.

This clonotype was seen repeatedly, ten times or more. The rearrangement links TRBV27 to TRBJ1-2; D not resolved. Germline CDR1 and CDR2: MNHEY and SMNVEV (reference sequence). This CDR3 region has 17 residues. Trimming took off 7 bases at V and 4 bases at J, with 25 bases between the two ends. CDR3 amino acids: CASTPLPRVQAAYGYTF. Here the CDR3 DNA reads TGTGCCAGCACCCCGCTGCCCCGGGTCCAGGCCGCCTATGGCTACACCTTC.

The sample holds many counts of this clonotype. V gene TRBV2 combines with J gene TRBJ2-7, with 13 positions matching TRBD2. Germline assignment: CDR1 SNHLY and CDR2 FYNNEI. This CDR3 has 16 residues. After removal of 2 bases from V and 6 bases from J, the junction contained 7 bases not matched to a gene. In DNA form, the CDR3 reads TGTGCCAGCAGTGAACTACTAGCGGGAGGGCCCGCCGAGCAGTACTTC. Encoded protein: CASSELLAGGPAEQYF.

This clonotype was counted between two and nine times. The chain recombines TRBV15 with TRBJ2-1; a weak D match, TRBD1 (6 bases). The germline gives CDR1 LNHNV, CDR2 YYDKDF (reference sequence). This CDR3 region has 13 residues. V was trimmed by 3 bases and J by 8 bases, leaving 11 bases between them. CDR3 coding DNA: TGTGCCACCAGCAGCGATCCAGGGGATGAGCAGTTCTTC. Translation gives CATSSDPGDEQFF.

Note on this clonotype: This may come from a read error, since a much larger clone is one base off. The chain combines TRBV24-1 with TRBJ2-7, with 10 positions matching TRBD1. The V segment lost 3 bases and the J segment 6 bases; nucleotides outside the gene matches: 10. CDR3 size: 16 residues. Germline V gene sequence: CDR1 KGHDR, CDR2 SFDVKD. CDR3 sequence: CATSDPGTGVRGEQYF. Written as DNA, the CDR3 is TGTGCCACCAGTGATCCTGGGACAGGGGTAAGGGGCGAGCAGTACTTC.

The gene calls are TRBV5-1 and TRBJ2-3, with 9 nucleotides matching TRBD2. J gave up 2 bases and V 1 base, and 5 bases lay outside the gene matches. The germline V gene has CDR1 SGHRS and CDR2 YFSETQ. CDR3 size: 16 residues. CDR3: CASSLLVAGDTDTQYF. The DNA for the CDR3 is TGCGCCAGCAGCTTGCTTGTAGCGGGAGACACAGATACGCAGTATTTT.

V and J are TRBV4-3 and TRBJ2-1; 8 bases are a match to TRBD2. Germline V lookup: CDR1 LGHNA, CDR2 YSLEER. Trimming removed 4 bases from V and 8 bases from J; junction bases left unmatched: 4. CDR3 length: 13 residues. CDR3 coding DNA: TGCGCCAGCAGCCTGGAGGGACTAGATGAGCAGTTCTTC. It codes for CASSLEGLDEQFF.

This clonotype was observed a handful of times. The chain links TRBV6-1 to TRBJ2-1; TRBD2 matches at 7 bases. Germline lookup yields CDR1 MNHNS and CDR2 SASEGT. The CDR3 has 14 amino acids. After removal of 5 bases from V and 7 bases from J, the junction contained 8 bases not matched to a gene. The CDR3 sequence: CASSREAVGNEQFF. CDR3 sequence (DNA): TGTGCCAGCAGTCGGGAGGCAGTAGGAAATGAGCAGTTCTTC.

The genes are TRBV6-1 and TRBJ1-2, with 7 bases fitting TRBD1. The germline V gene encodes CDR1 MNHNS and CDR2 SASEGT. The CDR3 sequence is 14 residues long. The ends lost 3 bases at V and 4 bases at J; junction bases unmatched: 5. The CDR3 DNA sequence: TGTGCCAGCAGTGATTTAGGGACAGTCTATGGCTACACCTTC. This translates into CASSDLGTVYGYTF.

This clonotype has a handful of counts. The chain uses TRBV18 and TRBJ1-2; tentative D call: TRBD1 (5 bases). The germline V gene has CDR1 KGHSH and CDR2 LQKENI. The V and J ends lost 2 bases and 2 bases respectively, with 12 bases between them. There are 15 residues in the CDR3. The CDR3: CASSPRAGYNYGYTF. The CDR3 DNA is TGTGCCAGCTCACCAAGGGCAGGGTACAACTATGGCTACACCTTC.

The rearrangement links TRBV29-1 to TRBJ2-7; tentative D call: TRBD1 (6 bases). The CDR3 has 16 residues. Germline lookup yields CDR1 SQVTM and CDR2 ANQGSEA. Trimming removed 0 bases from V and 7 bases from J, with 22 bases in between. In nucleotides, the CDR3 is TGCAGCGTTGAAGATCCGGCCGGAAGGGGGTCTGGAGAGCAGTACTTC. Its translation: CSVEDPAGRGSGEQYF.

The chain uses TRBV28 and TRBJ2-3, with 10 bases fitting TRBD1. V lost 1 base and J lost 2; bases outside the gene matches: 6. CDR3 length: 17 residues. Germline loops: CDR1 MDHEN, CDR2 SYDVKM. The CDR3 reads CASSLYGGQGNTDTQYF. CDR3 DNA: TGTGCCAGCAGTTTATACGGGGGACAGGGGAACACAGATACGCAGTATTTT.

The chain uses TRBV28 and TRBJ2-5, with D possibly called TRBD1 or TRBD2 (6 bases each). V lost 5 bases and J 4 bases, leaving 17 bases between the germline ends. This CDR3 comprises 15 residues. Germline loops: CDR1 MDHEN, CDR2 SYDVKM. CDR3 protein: CASSEVGGVLETQYF. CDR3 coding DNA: TGTGCCAGCAGTGAAGTCGGGGGCGTTTTAGAGACCCAGTACTTC.

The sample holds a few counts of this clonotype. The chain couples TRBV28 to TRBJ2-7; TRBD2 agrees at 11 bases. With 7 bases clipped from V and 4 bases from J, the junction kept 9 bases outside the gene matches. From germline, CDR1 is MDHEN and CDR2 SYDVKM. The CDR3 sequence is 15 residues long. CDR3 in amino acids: CASNKPGTSGYEQYF. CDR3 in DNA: TGTGCCAGCAATAAGCCCGGGACTAGCGGATACGAGCAGTACTTC.

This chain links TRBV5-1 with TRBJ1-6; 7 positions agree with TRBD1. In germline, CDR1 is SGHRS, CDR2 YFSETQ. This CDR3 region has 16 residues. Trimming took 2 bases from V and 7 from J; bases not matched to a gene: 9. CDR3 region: CASSLRQGDGNSPLHF. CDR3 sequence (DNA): TGCGCCAGCAGCTTACGACAGGGAGATGGCAATTCACCCCTCCACTTT.

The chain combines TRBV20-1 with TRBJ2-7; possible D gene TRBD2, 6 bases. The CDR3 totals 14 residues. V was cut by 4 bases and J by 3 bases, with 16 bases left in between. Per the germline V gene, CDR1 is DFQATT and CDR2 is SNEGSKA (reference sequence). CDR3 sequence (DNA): TGCAGTGCTACCCCTGGCGGGAAAGTCTACGAGCAGTACTTC. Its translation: CSATPGGKVYEQYF.

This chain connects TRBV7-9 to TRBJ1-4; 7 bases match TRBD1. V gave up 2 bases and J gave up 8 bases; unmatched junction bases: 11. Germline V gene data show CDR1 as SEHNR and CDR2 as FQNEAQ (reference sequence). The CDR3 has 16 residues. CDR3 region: CASSLKGPGGLEKLFF. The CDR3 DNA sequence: TGTGCCAGCAGCTTAAAAGGTCCAGGGGGTTTGGAAAAACTGTTTTTT.

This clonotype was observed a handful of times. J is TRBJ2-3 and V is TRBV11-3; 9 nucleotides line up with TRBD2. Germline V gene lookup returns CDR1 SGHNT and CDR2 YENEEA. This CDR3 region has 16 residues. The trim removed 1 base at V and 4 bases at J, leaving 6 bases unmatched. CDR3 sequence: CASSLGGGGASDTQYF. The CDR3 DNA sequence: TGTGCCAGCAGCTTAGGGGGCGGGGGGGCGTCAGATACGCAGTATTTT.

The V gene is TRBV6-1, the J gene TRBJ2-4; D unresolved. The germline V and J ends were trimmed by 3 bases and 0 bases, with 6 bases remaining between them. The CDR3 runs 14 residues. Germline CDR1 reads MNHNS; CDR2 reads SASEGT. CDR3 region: CASSDAIAKNIQYF. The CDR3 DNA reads TGTGCCAGCAGTGATGCTATAGCCAAAAACATTCAGTACTTC.

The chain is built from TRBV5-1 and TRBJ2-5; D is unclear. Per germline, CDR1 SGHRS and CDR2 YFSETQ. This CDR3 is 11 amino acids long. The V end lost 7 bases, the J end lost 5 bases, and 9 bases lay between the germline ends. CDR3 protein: CASGLTETQYF. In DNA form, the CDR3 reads TGCGCCAGCGGGCTAACGGAGACCCAGTACTTC.

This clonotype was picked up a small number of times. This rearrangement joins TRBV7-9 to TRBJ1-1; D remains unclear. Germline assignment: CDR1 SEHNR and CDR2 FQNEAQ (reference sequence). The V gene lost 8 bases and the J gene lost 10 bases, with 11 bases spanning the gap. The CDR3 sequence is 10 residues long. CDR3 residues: CASGTPGAFF. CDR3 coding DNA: TGTGCCAGCGGAACCCCCGGAGCTTTCTTT.

The CDR3 sequence is CAIRDRSYGYTF. In DNA, the CDR3 is TGTGCCATCAGGGACCGCAGCTATGGCTACACCTTC. The rearrangement links TRBV10-3 to TRBJ1-2, with D unclear. Germline CDR1 reads ENHRY; CDR2 reads SYGVKD. This CDR3 spans 12 amino acids. V was shortened by 6 bases and J by 4 bases, with 9 bases between the two germline ends.

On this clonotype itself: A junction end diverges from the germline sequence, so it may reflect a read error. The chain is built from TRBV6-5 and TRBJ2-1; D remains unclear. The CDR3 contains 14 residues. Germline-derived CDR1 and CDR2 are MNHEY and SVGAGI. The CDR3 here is CASSSDLTYNEQSF. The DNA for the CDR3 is TGTGCCAGCAGTTCGGACCTCACCTACAATGAGCAGTCCTTC.

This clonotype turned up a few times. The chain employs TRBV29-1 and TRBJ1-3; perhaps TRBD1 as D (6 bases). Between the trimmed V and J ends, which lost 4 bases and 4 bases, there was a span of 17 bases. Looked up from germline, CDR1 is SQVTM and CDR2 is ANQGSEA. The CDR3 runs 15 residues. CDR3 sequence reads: CSVVLVGGPGNTIYF. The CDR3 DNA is TGCAGCGTTGTCCTCGTGGGGGGGCCCGGAAACACCATATATTTT.

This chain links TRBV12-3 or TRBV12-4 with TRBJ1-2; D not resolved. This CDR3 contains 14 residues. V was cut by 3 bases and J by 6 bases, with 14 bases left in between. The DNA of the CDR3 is TGTGCCAGCAGTTTTTCCGGAAGCCGGGATGGCTACACCTTC. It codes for CASSFSGSRDGYTF.